Presented here are 11 T cell receptor beta chains from one specimen sequenced in a study of patients and donors after allogeneic stem cell transplantation. In TCRdb, the RT-PCR reads were re-called with MiXCR into one record per CDR3 protein. There are 200,000 to 250,000 distinct CDR3 sequences in the sample; approximately 14% occur only once, and approximately 10% lies in the top ten. Sequenced: blood, either unsorted or a sorted T cell fraction (not recorded which). Source of these receptors: a human donor who was either an allogeneic HSCT recipient or a stem cell or donor lymphocyte infusion donor (not recorded which). It is not recorded whose cells these are; they may come from a transplant donor.

This clonotype was seen more than once but under ten times. The gene calls are TRBV12-3 or TRBV12-4 and TRBJ1-2; D is undetermined. V dropped 5 bases and J dropped 4 bases, with 11 bases sitting between them. This CDR3 has 13 amino acids. The CDR3 bases are TGTGCCAGCAGTCATGACGACTCCTATGGCTACACCTTC. This encodes CASSHDDSYGYTF.

CDR3 DNA: TGTGCCAGCAGCTTGAAGAGCTGGGGACAGTCCTCCTCTGGAAACACCATATATTTT. It is translated as CASSLKSWGQSSSGNTIYF. The chain has TRBV5-4 and TRBJ1-3; 7 nucleotides line up with TRBD1. The trim removed 1 base at V and 0 bases at J, leaving 13 bases unmatched. This CDR3 comprises 19 residues. Germline loops: CDR1 SGHNT, CDR2 YYREEE (reference sequence). The variable domain in full, with the rest retrieved from reference TRBV5-4 and TRBJ1-3, is ETGVTQSPTHLIKTRGQQVTLRCSSQSGHNTVSWYQQALGQGPQFIFQYYREEENGRGNFPPRFSGLQFPNYSSELNVNALELDDSALYLCASSLKSWGQSSSGNTIYFGEGSWLTVV.

This clonotype occurred many times. The rearrangement uses TRBV18 and TRBJ2-1; D is unresolved. In germline, CDR1 is KGHSH, CDR2 LQKENI. The germline V and J ends were trimmed by 1 base and 5 bases, with 12 bases remaining between them. The CDR3 runs to 15 residues. CDR3 sequence: CASSPLLGYDNEQFF. CDR3 coding DNA: TGTGCCAGCTCACCACTGCTCGGTTACGACAATGAGCAGTTCTTC.

This clonotype was found a few times. The chain combines TRBV12-3 or TRBV12-4 with TRBJ1-5, with 9 bases that match TRBD1. This CDR3 has 16 amino acids. J was trimmed by 2 bases and V by 6 bases; bases with no gene match: 8. The CDR3 region has the DNA TGTGCCAGCAGAACTACAGGGGGCGAAGGCAATCAGCCCCAGCATTTT. Amino acids: CASRTTGGEGNQPQHF.

In its sample, this clonotype was seen many times. The rearrangement links TRBV2 to TRBJ2-3; 9 bases agree with TRBD1. Germline V lookup: CDR1 SNHLY, CDR2 FYNNEI. This CDR3 contains 14 residues. The V and J ends lost 5 bases and 6 bases, in that order; junction bases with no gene match: 6. The CDR3 reads CASSSQGARDTQYF. The CDR3 DNA reads as TGTGCCAGCAGTTCACAGGGGGCAAGGGATACGCAGTATTTT.

This clonotype appeared many times. The chain carries TRBV9 and TRBJ2-2; D is uncertain. This CDR3 comprises 14 residues. Germline V gives CDR1 SGDLS, CDR2 YYNGEE. The V end was cut by 3 bases, the J end by 8 bases, with 14 bases between. The CDR3, as DNA: TGTGCCAGCAGCGCTTTGGTTGAGTCGGGGGAGCTGTTTTTT. Residues: CASSALVESGELFF.

This clonotype has ten or more counts. V usage is TRBV7-3 and J usage is TRBJ2-1; 14 bases fit TRBD2. The germline V gene has CDR1 SGHTA and CDR2 FQGTGA. The CDR3 is 16 amino acids. V shed 5 bases and J 7 bases; nucleotides not matched to a gene: 7. The CDR3 loop is CASSPSRLAGGNEQFF. For the CDR3, the DNA is TGTGCCAGCAGCCCCTCACGACTAGCGGGGGGGAATGAGCAGTTCTTC.

Only a few counts were recorded for this clonotype. This chain connects TRBV20-1 to TRBJ2-5, with 7 bases that match TRBD2. The CDR3 sequence is 15 residues long. J gave up 3 bases and V 3 bases, and 10 bases lay outside the gene matches. Germline lookup yields CDR1 DFQATT and CDR2 SNEGSKA (reference sequence). The CDR3 DNA reads as TGCAGTGCTAGCCCCCCCGGGGGGAGGGAAGAGACCCAGTACTTC. This translates into CSASPPGGREETQYF.

This clonotype was observed a single time. The chain is built from TRBV20-1 and TRBJ2-7; 9 bases fit TRBD2. The length of the CDR3 is 14 residues. Germline V gene sequence: CDR1 DFQATT, CDR2 SNEGSKA (reference sequence). V was clipped by 6 bases and J by 0 bases; unmatched bases: 6. CDR3 sequence reads: CSARRLAASYEQYF. For the CDR3, the DNA is TGCAGTGCACGTCGACTAGCGGCCTCCTACGAGCAGTACTTC.

Notes on this clonotype: A much larger clone differs by one base, so this may be a read error. The genes are TRBV11-1 and TRBJ2-7; the match to TRBD2 covers 10 bases. Germline V gene lookup returns CDR1 SGHAT and CDR2 FQDESV (reference sequence). V gave up 7 bases and J gave up 3 bases; unmatched junction bases: 9. The CDR3 runs to 15 residues. In DNA, the CDR3 is TGTGCCAGCACCTGGGGACTAGCGAGGAACTACGAGCAGTACTTC. Protein product: CASTWGLARNYEQYF.

This clonotype was seen a handful of times. V gene TRBV24-1 combines with J gene TRBJ2-1; 9 bases align to TRBD2. Germline assignment: CDR1 KGHDR and CDR2 SFDVKD. Germline trimming cut 3 bases from V and 10 bases from J; bases unmatched to any gene: 9. CDR3 length: 15 residues. This chain's CDR3 is CATSDGSGSFREQFF. The DNA of the CDR3 is TGTGCCACCAGTGATGGTAGCGGGAGTTTTAGGGAGCAGTTCTTC.